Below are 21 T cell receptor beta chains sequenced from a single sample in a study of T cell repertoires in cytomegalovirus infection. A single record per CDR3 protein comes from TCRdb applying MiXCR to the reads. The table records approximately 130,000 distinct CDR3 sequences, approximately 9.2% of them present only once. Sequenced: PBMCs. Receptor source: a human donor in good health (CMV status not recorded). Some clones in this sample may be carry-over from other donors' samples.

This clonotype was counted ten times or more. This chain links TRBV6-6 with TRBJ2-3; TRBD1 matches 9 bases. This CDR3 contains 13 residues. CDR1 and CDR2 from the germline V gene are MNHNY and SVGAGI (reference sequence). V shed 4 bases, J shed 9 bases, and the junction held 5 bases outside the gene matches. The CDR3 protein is CASSFGQGYTQYF. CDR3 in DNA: TGTGCCAGCAGTTTCGGACAGGGGTACACGCAGTATTTT.

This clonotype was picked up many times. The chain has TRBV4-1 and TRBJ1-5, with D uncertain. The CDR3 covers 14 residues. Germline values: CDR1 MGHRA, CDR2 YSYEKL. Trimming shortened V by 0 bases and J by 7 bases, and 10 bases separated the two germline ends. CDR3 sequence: CASSQDEAKQPQHF. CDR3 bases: TGCGCCAGCAGCCAAGATGAGGCTAAACAGCCCCAGCATTTT.

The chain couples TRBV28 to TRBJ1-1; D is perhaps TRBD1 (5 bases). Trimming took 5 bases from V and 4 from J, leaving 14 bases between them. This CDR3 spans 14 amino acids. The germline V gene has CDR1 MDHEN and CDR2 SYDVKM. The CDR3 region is CASSPPGAGTEAFF. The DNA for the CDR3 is TGTGCCAGCAGTCCCCCTGGGGCCGGCACTGAAGCTTTCTTT.

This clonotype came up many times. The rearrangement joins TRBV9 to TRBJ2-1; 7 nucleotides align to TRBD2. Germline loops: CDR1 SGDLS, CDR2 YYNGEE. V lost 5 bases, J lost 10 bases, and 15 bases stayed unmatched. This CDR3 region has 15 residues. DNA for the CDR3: TGTGCCAGCAGTCCCGTCAACCCGATCGGGGGGGAGCAGTTCTTC. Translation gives CASSPVNPIGGEQFF.

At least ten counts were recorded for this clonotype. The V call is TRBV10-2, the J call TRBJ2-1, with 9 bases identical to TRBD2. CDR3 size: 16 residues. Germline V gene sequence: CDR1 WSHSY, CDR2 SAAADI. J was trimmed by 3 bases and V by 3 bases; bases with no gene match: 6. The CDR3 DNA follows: TGCGCCAGCAGTGATAGGCGGGGGGGCCGCTACAATGAGCAGTTCTTC. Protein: CASSDRRGGRYNEQFF.

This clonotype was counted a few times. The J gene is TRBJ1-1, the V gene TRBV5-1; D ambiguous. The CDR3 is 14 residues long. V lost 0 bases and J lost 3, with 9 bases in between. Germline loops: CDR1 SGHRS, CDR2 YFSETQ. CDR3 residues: CASSLEISHTEAFF. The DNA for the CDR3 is TGCGCCAGCAGCTTGGAAATCTCCCACACTGAAGCTTTCTTT.

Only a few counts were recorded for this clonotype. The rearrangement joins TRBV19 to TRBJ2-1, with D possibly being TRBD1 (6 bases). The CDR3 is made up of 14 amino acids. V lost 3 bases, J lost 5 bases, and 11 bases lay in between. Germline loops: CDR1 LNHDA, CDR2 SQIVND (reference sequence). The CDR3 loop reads CASSIGQRNNEQFF. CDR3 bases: TGTGCCAGTAGTATCGGACAGAGGAACAATGAGCAGTTCTTC.

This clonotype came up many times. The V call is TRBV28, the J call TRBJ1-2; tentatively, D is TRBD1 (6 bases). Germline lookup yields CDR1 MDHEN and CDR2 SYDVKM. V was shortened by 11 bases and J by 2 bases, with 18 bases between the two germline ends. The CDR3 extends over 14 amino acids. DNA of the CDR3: TGTGCCGTCCGAGAGACAGGTACAAACTATGGCTACACCTTC. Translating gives CAVRETGTNYGYTF.

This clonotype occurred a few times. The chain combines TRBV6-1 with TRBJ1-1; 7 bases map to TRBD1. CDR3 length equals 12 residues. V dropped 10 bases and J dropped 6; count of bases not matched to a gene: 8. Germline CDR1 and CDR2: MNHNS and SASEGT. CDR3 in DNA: TGTGCCACAAAACAGGGGTTGGCTGAAGCTTTCTTT. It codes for CATKQGLAEAFF.

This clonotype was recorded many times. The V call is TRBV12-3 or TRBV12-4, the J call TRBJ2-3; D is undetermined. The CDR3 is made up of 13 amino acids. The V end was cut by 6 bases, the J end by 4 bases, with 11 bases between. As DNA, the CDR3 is TGTGCCAGCAGCTACGTCGGGTCAGATACGCAGTATTTT. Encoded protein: CASSYVGSDTQYF.

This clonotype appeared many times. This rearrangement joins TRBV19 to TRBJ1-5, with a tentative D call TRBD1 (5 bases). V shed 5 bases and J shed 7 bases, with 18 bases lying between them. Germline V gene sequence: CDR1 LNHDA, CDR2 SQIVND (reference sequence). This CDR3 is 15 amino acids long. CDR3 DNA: TGTGCCAGTAGTTCCCGGGACTCCTGGAGCCAGCCCCAGCATTTT. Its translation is CASSSRDSWSQPQHF. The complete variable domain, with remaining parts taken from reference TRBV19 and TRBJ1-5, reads DGGITQSPKYLFRKEGQNVTLSCEQNLNHDAMYWYRQDPGQGLRLIYYSQIVNDFQKGDIAEGYSVSREKKESFPLTVTSAQKNPTAFYLCASSSRDSWSQPQHFGDGTRLSIL.

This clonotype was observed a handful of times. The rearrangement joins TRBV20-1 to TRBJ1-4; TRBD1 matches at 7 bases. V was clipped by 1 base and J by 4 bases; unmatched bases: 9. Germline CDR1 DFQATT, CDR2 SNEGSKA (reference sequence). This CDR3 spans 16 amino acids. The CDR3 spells CSARAGDSNLNEKLFF. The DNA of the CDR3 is TGCAGTGCTAGAGCAGGGGACAGCAATCTTAATGAAAAACTGTTTTTT.

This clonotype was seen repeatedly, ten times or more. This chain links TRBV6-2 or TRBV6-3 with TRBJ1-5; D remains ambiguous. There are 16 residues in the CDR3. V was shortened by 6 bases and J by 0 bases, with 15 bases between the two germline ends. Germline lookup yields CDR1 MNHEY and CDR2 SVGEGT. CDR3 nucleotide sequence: TGTGCCAGCAGCCAAGGGCGCAGTTATAGCAATCAGCCCCAGCATTTT. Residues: CASSQGRSYSNQPQHF.

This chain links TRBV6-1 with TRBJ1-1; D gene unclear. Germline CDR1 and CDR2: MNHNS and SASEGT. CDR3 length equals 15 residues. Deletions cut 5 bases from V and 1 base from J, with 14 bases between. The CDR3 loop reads CASSYRAGPNTEAFF. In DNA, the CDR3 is TGTGCCAGCAGTTACCGGGCAGGCCCGAACACTGAAGCTTTCTTT.

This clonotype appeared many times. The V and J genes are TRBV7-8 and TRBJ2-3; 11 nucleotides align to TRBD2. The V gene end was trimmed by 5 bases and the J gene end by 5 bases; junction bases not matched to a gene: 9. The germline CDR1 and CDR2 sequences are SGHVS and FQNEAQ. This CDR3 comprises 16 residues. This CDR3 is CASSQIAGGLGDTQYF. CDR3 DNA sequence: TGTGCCAGCAGCCAAATAGCGGGGGGGCTAGGAGATACGCAGTATTTT.

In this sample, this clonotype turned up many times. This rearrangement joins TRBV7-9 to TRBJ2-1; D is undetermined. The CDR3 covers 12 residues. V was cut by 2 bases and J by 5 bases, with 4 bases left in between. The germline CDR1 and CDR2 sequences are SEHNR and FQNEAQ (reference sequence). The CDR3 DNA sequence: TGTGCCAGCAGCTTAAGGGACAATGAGCAGTTCTTC. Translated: CASSLRDNEQFF. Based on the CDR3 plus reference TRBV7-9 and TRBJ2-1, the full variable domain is DTGVSQNPRHKITKRGQNVTFRCDPISEHNRLYWYRQTLGQGPEFLTYFQNEAQLEKSRLLSDRFSAERPKGSFSTLEIQRTEQGDSAMYLCASSLRDNEQFFGPGTRLTVL.

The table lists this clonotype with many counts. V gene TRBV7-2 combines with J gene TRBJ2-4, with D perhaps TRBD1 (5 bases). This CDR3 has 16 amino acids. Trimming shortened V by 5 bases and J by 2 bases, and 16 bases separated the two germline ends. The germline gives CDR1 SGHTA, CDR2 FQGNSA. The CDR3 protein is CASSTDSSRSKNIQYF. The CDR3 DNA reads TGTGCCAGCAGCACTGACAGTAGTAGGTCCAAAAACATTCAGTACTTC.

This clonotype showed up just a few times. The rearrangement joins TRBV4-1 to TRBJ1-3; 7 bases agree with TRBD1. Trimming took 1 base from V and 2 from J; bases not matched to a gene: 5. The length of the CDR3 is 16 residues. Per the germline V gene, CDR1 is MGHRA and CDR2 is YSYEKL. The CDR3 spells CASSQAGQAPGNTIYF. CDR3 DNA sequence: TGCGCCAGCAGCCAAGCCGGACAGGCTCCTGGAAACACCATATATTTT.

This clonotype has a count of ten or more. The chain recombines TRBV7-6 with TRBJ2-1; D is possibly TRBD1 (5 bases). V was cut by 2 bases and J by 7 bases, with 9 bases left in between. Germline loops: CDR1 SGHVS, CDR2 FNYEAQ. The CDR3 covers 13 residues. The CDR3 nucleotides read TGTGCCAGCAGCTTAAACAGGCGGAATGAGCAGTTCTTC. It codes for CASSLNRRNEQFF.

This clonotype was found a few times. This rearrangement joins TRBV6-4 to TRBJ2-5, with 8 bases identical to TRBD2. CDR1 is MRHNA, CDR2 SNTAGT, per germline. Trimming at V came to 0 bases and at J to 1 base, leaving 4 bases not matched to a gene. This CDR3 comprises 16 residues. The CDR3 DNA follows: TGTGCCAGCAGTGACTCGATTGCGGGGGGCCAAGAGACCCAGTACTTC. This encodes CASSDSIAGGQETQYF.

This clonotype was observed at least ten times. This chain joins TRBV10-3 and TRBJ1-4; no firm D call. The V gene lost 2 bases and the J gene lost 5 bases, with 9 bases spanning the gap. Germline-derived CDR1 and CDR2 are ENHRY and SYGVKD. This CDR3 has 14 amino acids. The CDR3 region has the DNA TGTGCCATCAGTGAGGAGGCTTTAAATGAAAAACTGTTTTTT. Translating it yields CAISEEALNEKLFF.